The source of this TCR beta chain is a study of cytomegalovirus exposure and HLA in healthy donors (dated by TCRdb to 2016 to 2017). The study in broad terms: According to a later analysis, one platform produced both the roughly 130 validation repertoires and the roughly 640 repertoires of the first cohort. The aim of the study was to test whether cataloging public T cell receptors could identify signatures of past pathogen exposure. Along with the roughly 710-subject first cohort, a separate validation cohort of over a hundred different subjects was used. To predict cytomegalovirus infection status, the study brought together high-throughput TCR immunosequencing, statistical association of individual TCRs with disease status, and machine learning.

The library was generated by the immunoSEQ multiplex PCR assay. In the authors' own workflow: A statistical classification framework was built for diagnosing cytomegalovirus status from the catalog of TCR beta chain sequences. TCRdb carries this immuneACCESS record with in-frame sequences only. Its versions omit some clonotypes, under half of them owing to an unresolved V gene in the studies checked, with the rest unexplained. That table gives V, J and clone size, and the DNA gave D and trimming. The sample table contains hundreds of thousands of clones; only one count was recorded for around four fifths of them. The top ten clonotypes cover roughly 6% of the sample. Donors formed part of the validation cohort, which comprised over a hundred subjects and was distinct from the first cohort of under 800 subjects. CDR1 and CDR2 were assigned from the germline V gene as MNHEY and SVGAGI. Ends trimmed: V by 2 bases, J by 4 bases; bases unmatched to a gene: 2. Including cysteine and phenylalanine, the CDR3 has 15 amino acids. This entry keeps only the CDR3 DNA: 45 bases, framed from base 1.

The investigation overall reported the following: Most TCR sequences were observed very rarely across donors, whereas some public TCRs were present in many individuals. In both the original and validation cohorts, the classifier was reported to diagnose cytomegalovirus status with high specificity and sensitivity. The study gave a list of roughly 150 TCR beta chains associated with cytomegalovirus. The authors suggested that the approach could potentially be extended to other disease states and immunological phenotypes. Subsequent analysis determined that TCRs grouped into clusters in the first cohort also showed a tendency toward co-occurrence across the roughly 110 validation repertoires, and approximately 93% of cluster scores exceeded 0. The validation cohort had no HLA typing available for a later analysis, so co-occurrence within that cohort was assessed over all 130 or so repertoires. A few of the identified cytomegalovirus-associated TCR beta chains were confirmed in vitro to be specific for cytomegalovirus antigens.

As concerns this clone: There is no known antigen for this receptor. The sample holds no much larger clone one base away, and base qualities are not on file.

Sequenced material: PBMCs. The rearranged chain carries TRBV6-5 and TRBJ1-3; TRBD1 aligns with 10 central bases. The TCR originated in a woman aged 18-29 years in good health and CMV-seronegative. The sequenced DNA is TGTGCCAGCAGTTACGACAGGGGGCAAGGAAACACCATATATTTT. Its translation reads: CASSYDRGQGNTIYF.